The 21 T cell receptor beta chains in this list originate from one sample, sequenced in a study of CD8 T cells in Susac syndrome. The RNA, roughly 0.5 to 1 ug, was put through reverse transcription using random hexamers. A single record per CDR3 protein comes from TCRdb applying MiXCR to the immunoSEQ multiplex PCR reads. The table shows about 200,000 distinct CDR3 sequences, with roughly 96% occurring only once. Sequences were obtained from CD4+ T cells from PBMCs. The receptors stem from a human donor in good health.

The rearrangement joins TRBV3-1 to TRBJ2-3, with TRBD2 matching over 12 bases. The junction had 11 bases not matched to a gene; V was cut back by 8 bases and J by 2 bases. The CDR3 has 17 residues. Germline values: CDR1 LGHDT, CDR2 YNNKEL (reference sequence). In nucleotides, the CDR3 is TGTGCCAGCCGGACTAGCGGGAAGAGTGGGAACACAGATACGCAGTATTTT. It specifies CASRTSGKSGNTDTQYF.

V and J are TRBV29-1 and TRBJ1-6, with TRBD1 matching 8 bases. This CDR3 contains 13 residues. Germline V gene lookup returns CDR1 SQVTM and CDR2 ANQGSEA. V was clipped by 4 bases and J by 9 bases; unmatched bases: 5. CDR3 residues: CSVADRVGSPLHF. In DNA form, the CDR3 reads TGCAGCGTTGCGGACAGGGTTGGTTCACCCCTCCACTTT.

The chain uses TRBV28 and TRBJ1-2; D is undetermined. Germline V gives CDR1 MDHEN, CDR2 SYDVKM. V gave up 7 bases and J gave up 0 bases, with 9 bases separating them. The CDR3 contains 13 residues. The CDR3 spells CASKPSTNYGYTF. CDR3 nucleotides: TGTGCCAGCAAACCGAGCACTAACTATGGCTACACCTTC.

The CDR3 bases are TGTGCCAGCAGCCCGCCCGGGGTTGCGGGAGAGACCCAGTACTTC. It translates to CASSPPGVAGETQYF. The chain has TRBV7-2 and TRBJ2-5, with D possibly being TRBD2 (5 bases). V lost 5 bases, J lost 4 bases, and 17 bases lay in between. The CDR3 runs to 15 residues. CDR1 and CDR2 (germline): SGHTA, FQGNSA.

The chain carries TRBV3-1 and TRBJ1-5; D remains unclear. V dropped 0 bases and J dropped 5 bases, with 11 bases sitting between them. The germline CDR1 and CDR2 sequences are LGHDT and YNNKEL (reference sequence). The CDR3 length is 15 residues. The CDR3 DNA follows: TGTGCCAGCAGCCAAGACAGTGTCGGGCATCAGCCCCAGCATTTT. This encodes CASSQDSVGHQPQHF.

The chain joins TRBV10-3 to TRBJ2-7; TRBD1 might be the D (6 bases). The CDR3 contains 13 residues. Trimming pared 7 bases from V and 0 bases from J, leaving 10 bases between. The V gene's germline CDR1 is ENHRY and CDR2 SYGVKD. DNA for the CDR3: TGTGCCATCAAAGACAGGAGCTCCTACGAGCAGTACGTC. It is translated as CAIKDRSSYEQYV.

The chain couples TRBV30 to TRBJ1-1; D is unclear. Looked up from germline, CDR1 is GTSNPN and CDR2 is SVGIG (reference sequence). The germline V and J ends were trimmed by 3 bases and 0 bases, with 5 bases remaining between them. The CDR3 sequence is 12 residues long. The CDR3 DNA reads as TGTGCCTGGAGACAGCTGAACACTGAAGCTTTCTTT. Amino acid sequence: CAWRQLNTEAFF.

Written as DNA, the CDR3 is TGCGCCAGCAGCTTGGCTGGCATCTTCCAGTACTTC. Encoded protein: CASSLAGIFQYF. The chain carries TRBV5-1 and TRBJ2-4; D is ambiguous. Germline-derived CDR1 and CDR2 are SGHRS and YFSETQ. V dropped 0 bases and J dropped 13 bases, with 11 bases sitting between them. The CDR3 sequence is 12 residues long.

The chain has TRBV20-1 and TRBJ2-1, with D possibly TRBD2 on 6 matching bases. The CDR3 totals 15 residues. Trimming stripped 2 bases from V and 7 bases from J, with 18 bases between. Germline V gene lookup returns CDR1 DFQATT and CDR2 SNEGSKA (reference sequence). The CDR3 is CSARRADVGGNEQFF. The CDR3 DNA reads TGCAGTGCTAGACGGGCTGACGTCGGGGGAAATGAGCAGTTCTTC.

V usage is TRBV6-6 and J usage is TRBJ1-1; no firm D call. Trimming removed 5 bases at V and 4 bases at J, with 14 bases between. This CDR3 is 14 amino acids long. Germline V gene data show CDR1 as MNHNY and CDR2 as SVGAGI (reference sequence). The CDR3 protein is CASSHADPTTEAFF. The CDR3 bases are TGTGCCAGCAGTCACGCCGACCCCACCACTGAAGCTTTCTTT.

In this sample, this clonotype turned up once. V gene TRBV12-5 combines with J gene TRBJ2-3; D remains unclear. This CDR3 is 14 amino acids long. Germline CDR1 and CDR2: LGHNT and FRNRAP. V lost 6 bases to trimming and J lost 4 bases, with 14 bases between them. For the CDR3, the DNA is TGTGCTAGTGGACAAGCCCCGGTGGCAGATACGCAGTATTTT. Translating it yields CASGQAPVADTQYF.

V and J are TRBV4-1 and TRBJ2-3; TRBD2 matches 7 bases. CDR1 and CDR2 from the germline V gene are MGHRA and YSYEKL. Trimming took 6 bases from V and 2 from J; bases not matched to a gene: 11. The CDR3 covers 16 residues. The CDR3 DNA follows: TGCGCCAGCAGTGTCCAGGTGACTAGCCCCACAGATACGCAGTATTTT. It translates to CASSVQVTSPTDTQYF.

This clonotype was detected once. The chain employs TRBV25-1 and TRBJ2-7; no reliable D call. V gave up 4 bases and J gave up 2 bases, with 12 bases separating them. The germline V gene encodes CDR1 MGHDK and CDR2 SYGVNS. The CDR3 has 14 residues. In DNA, the CDR3 is TGTGCCAGCAGTGCCCGGGTTTTGCCCTACGAGCAGTACTTC. Amino acid sequence: CASSARVLPYEQYF.

The gene calls are TRBV20-1 and TRBJ2-3; 9 bases match TRBD2. Trimming removed 5 bases from V and 2 bases from J; junction bases left unmatched: 8. CDR3 length: 15 residues. Germline CDR1 reads DFQATT; CDR2 reads SNEGSKA (reference sequence). CDR3 sequence: CSADPTSGYTDTQYF. CDR3 DNA sequence: TGCAGTGCTGACCCGACTAGCGGCTACACAGATACGCAGTATTTT.

The chain carries TRBV2 and TRBJ1-5, with D uncertain. Trimming cost V 0 bases and J 9 bases, with 9 bases left between them. Germline V gene data show CDR1 as SNHLY and CDR2 as FYNNEI. This CDR3 has 13 amino acids. CDR3 nucleotide sequence: TGTGCCAGCAGTGAAGCAAGGAGTCCGCCCCAGCATTTT. Residues: CASSEARSPPQHF.

This clonotype has only a few counts. CDR3 in DNA: TGTGCCAGCAGTTACCGGGGACCGACGGATACGCAGTATTTT. This sequence encodes CASSYRGPTDTQYF. The chain recombines TRBV6-5 with TRBJ2-3; D possibly matches TRBD1 or TRBD2 (5 bases each). Trimming stripped 2 bases from V and 6 bases from J, with 12 bases between. Looked up from germline, CDR1 is MNHEY and CDR2 is SVGAGI. This CDR3 is 14 amino acids long.

The chain is built from TRBV7-9 and TRBJ2-7; TRBD1 agrees at 7 bases. The CDR3 extends over 15 amino acids. V gave up 5 bases and J gave up 7 bases; unmatched junction bases: 14. Germline CDR1 reads SEHNR; CDR2 reads FQNEAQ (reference sequence). CDR3 nucleotide sequence: TGTGCCAGCAGCCGACCCACTCAGGGGGTGGGGGAGCAGTACTTC. It encodes CASSRPTQGVGEQYF.

The V gene is TRBV3-1, the J gene TRBJ2-1; 8 bases are a match to TRBD2. V shed 5 bases and J 6 bases; nucleotides not matched to a gene: 6. This CDR3 comprises 14 residues. The germline gives CDR1 LGHDT, CDR2 YNNKEL (reference sequence). The CDR3 spells CASSLGLEVNEQFF. CDR3 bases: TGTGCCAGCAGCTTGGGACTAGAGGTCAATGAGCAGTTCTTC.

The chain couples TRBV6-6 to TRBJ1-2; D gene unclear. The CDR3 sequence is 12 residues long. V gave up 10 bases and J gave up 0 bases, with 9 bases separating them. Germline V lookup: CDR1 MNHNY, CDR2 SVGAGI (reference sequence). CDR3 nucleotide sequence: TGTGCCACCACACTGCCTAACTATGGCTACACCTTC. Its protein is CATTLPNYGYTF.

The CDR3 here is CASSETRGGYEQYF. CDR3 nucleotides: TGTGCCAGCAGTGAAACCAGGGGCGGCTACGAGCAGTACTTC. The chain couples TRBV2 to TRBJ2-7, with a possible D match to TRBD1 (6 bases). The CDR3 is 14 amino acids. Germline assignment: CDR1 SNHLY and CDR2 FYNNEI. Trimming cost V 2 bases and J 3 bases, with 11 bases left between them.

The V call is TRBV19, the J call TRBJ2-7; tentatively, D is TRBD2 (5 bases). The CDR3 runs 15 residues. Germline V gene sequence: CDR1 LNHDA, CDR2 SQIVND (reference sequence). Trimming took 3 bases from V and 5 from J, leaving 17 bases between them. The CDR3 nucleotides are TGTGCCAGTAGTATTATTGGAGGTCCTCCCCACGAGCAGTACTTC. Its translation: CASSIIGGPPHEQYF.